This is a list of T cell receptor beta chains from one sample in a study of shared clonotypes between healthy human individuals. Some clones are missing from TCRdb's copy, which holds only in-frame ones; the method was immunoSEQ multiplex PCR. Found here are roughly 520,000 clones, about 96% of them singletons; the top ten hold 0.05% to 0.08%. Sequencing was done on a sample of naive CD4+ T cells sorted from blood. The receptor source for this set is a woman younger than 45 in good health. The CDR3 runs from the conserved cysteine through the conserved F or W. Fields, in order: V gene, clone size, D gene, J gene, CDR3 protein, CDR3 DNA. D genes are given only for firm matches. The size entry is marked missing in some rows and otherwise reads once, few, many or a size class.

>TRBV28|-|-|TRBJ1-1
CASSLGTYTEAFF
TGTGCCAGCAGTCTCGGGACGTACACTGAAGCTTTCTTT
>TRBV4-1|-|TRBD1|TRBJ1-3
CASSQDRGHPGNTIYF
TGCGCCAGCAGTCAAGACAGGGGGCATCCTGGAAACACCATATATTTT
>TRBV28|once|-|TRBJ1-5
CASTPSGGPNQPQHF
TGTGCCAGCACCCCGTCGGGGGGCCCCAATCAGCCCCAGCATTTT
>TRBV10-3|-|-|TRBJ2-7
CAISELLTAYEQYF
TGTGCCATCAGTGAGTTGTTAACGGCGTACGAGCAGTACTTC
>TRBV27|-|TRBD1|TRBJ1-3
CASSPRDRGRTGNTIYF
TGTGCCAGCAGTCCGAGGGACAGGGGGCGAACTGGAAACACCATATATTTT
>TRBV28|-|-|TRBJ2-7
CASSLRKRVYEQYF
TGTGCCAGCAGTTTAAGGAAACGGGTATACGAGCAGTACTTC
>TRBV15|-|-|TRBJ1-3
CATSRERTTGNTIYF
TGTGCCACCAGCAGAGAACGGACTACTGGAAACACCATATATTTT
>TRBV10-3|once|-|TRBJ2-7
CAISGGLDYEQYF
TGTGCCATCAGTGGGGGGTTGGACTACGAGCAGTACTTC
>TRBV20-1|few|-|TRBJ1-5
CSASSQPQHF
TGCAGTGCTAGTTCTCAGCCCCAGCATTTT
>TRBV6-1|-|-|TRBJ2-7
CASEESIRVEQYF
TGTGCCAGCGAAGAGTCCATCCGGGTCGAGCAGTACTTC
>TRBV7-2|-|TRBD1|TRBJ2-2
CASSPPRGQPLTGELFF
TGTGCCAGCAGCCCACCTAGGGGACAGCCCCTCACCGGGGAGCTGTTTTTT
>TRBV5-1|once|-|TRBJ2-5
CASSEARQRKTQYF
TGCGCCAGCAGCGAAGCGCGGCAGAGGAAGACCCAGTACTTC
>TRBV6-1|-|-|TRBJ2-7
CASSDPGTHYYEQYF
TGTGCCAGCAGTGACCCCGGGACTCATTACTACGAGCAGTACTTC
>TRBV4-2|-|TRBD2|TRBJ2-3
CASSQDFQAGGSDTQYF
TGTGCCAGCAGCCAAGATTTTCAAGCGGGAGGTTCAGATACGCAGTATTTT
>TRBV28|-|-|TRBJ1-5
CASSSLIQPQHF
TGTGCCAGCAGTTCCCTAATTCAGCCCCAGCATTTT
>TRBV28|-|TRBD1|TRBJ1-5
CASSDTGTGIQPQHF
TGTGCCAGCAGTGACACCGGGACAGGGATTCAGCCCCAGCATTTT
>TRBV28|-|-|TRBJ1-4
CASRTGSENEKLFF
TGTGCCAGCAGAACAGGGTCGGAGAATGAAAAACTGTTTTTT
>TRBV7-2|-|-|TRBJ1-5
CASSLGGGNQPQHF
TGTGCCAGCAGCTTAGGGGGGGGCAATCAGCCCCAGCATTTT
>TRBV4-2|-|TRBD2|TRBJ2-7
CASSQGGTSGYEQYF
TGTGCCAGCAGCCAAGGCGGGACTAGCGGTTACGAGCAGTACTTC
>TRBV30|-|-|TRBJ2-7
CAWDISPWSEQYF
TGTGCCTGGGACATCTCGCCGTGGTCGGAGCAGTACTTC
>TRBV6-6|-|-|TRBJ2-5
CASSYMGRASQETQYF
TGTGCCAGCAGTTACATGGGCAGGGCCTCCCAAGAGACCCAGTACTTC
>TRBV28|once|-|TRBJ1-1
CASSKIGSGNTEAFF
TGTGCCAGCAGTAAGATAGGGTCGGGGAACACTGAAGCTTTCTTT
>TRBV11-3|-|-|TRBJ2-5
CASSLIRVGSLETQYF
TGTGCCAGCAGCTTAATTCGTGTGGGGAGTTTAGAGACCCAGTACTTC
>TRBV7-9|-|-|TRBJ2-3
CASSLGSGSSDTQYF
TGTGCCAGCAGCTTAGGTAGTGGGAGCTCAGATACGCAGTATTTT
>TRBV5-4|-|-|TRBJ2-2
CASTMGVVSGELFF
TGTGCCAGCACTATGGGGGTAGTATCCGGGGAGCTGTTTTTT
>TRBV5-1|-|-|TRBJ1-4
CASSAVNRVANEKLFF
TGCGCCAGCAGCGCGGTTAACAGGGTGGCTAATGAAAAACTGTTTTTT